Below are 29 T cell receptor beta chains sequenced from a single sample in a study of identical twins. TCRdb itself ran the 5' RACE reads through MiXCR, one entry per CDR3 protein. Of 200,000 to 300,000 distinct CDR3 sequences in the sample, approximately 7.3% were seen once. These data were likewise used in another study, on yellow fever vaccine responses in identical twins.

Source material: CD8+ T cells sorted from blood. Receptors originate from a woman between 18 and 29 years old in good health.

There are a few counts of this clonotype. The chain has TRBV5-1 and TRBJ2-1, with 7 bases identical to TRBD2. The CDR3 is 15 residues long. V was pared by 4 bases and J by 7 bases, with 11 bases of the junction left unmatched. Looked up from germline, CDR1 is SGHRS and CDR2 is YFSETQ. The CDR3 nucleotides are TGCGCCAGCAGCACCACCGGACTAGTTTGGAATGAGCAGTTCTTC. It is translated as CASSTTGLVWNEQFF.

With regard to this clonotype: This clone may be a read error of a much larger clone one base away. The chain has TRBV5-1 and TRBJ2-1; D is unresolved. Trimming shortened V by 0 bases and J by 6 bases, and 7 bases separated the two germline ends. Germline V gene data show CDR1 as SGHRS and CDR2 as YFSETQ. The length of the CDR3 is 13 residues. The CDR3 DNA reads as TGCGCCAGCAGCTTGGAAAAGTTCAATGAGCAGTTCTTC. This sequence encodes CASSLEKFNEQFF.

This clonotype was observed a handful of times. The rearrangement links TRBV3-1 to TRBJ2-2; 13 bases are shared with TRBD2. The junction had 5 bases not matched to a gene; V was cut back by 7 bases and J by 6 bases. Germline V CDR1 and CDR2: LGHDT, YNNKEL (reference sequence). The CDR3 runs to 15 residues. This CDR3 reads CASTYGLAGAGELFF. The CDR3 DNA reads TGTGCCAGCACCTACGGACTAGCGGGGGCCGGGGAGCTGTTTTTT.

This clonotype was counted at least ten times. V usage is TRBV2 and J usage is TRBJ2-1; 11 nucleotides line up with TRBD1. Germline V gene data show CDR1 as SNHLY and CDR2 as FYNNEI. This CDR3 has 18 residues. V lost 1 base, J lost 0 bases, and 5 bases stayed unmatched. CDR3 sequence (DNA): TGTGCCAGCAGTGAAGGGACAGGGGGCTTTAGCTCCTACAATGAGCAGTTCTTC. This encodes CASSEGTGGFSSYNEQFF.

This clonotype occurred many times. The CDR3 protein is CSIGAAAYEQYF. DNA of the CDR3: TGTTCAATCGGGGCGGCCGCCTACGAGCAGTACTTC. V and J are TRBV9 and TRBJ2-7; D may match TRBD1 or TRBD2 (5 bases each). The CDR3 totals 12 residues. Germline CDR1 SGDLS, CDR2 YYNGEE.

The rearrangement links TRBV13 to TRBJ2-3, with D unclear. The V gene's germline CDR1 is PRHDT and CDR2 FYEKMQ (reference sequence). The ends were cut back, 9 bases at V and 1 base at J, with 8 bases in the middle. The CDR3 spans 12 residues. In DNA, the CDR3 is TGTGCCAGTTCCATGGGCACAGATACGCAGTATTTT. Its translation is CASSMGTDTQYF.

This clonotype was seen only a few times. The rearrangement links TRBV20-1 to TRBJ2-5, with D perhaps TRBD1 (5 bases). CDR1 and CDR2 from the germline V gene are DFQATT and SNEGSKA (reference sequence). Trimming took 0 bases from V and 5 from J, leaving 13 bases between them. The CDR3 is 14 amino acids. CDR3 region: CSARDMDPGETQYF. Written as DNA, the CDR3 is TGCAGTGCTAGAGATATGGACCCAGGGGAGACCCAGTACTTC.

This clonotype appeared a few times. J is TRBJ1-1 and V is TRBV7-9; D unresolved. The length of the CDR3 is 12 residues. Trimming stripped 2 bases from V and 11 bases from J, with 12 bases between. Looked up from germline, CDR1 is SEHNR and CDR2 is FQNEAQ (reference sequence). The CDR3 DNA reads as TGTGCCAGCAGCTTAACCGGCCTTGAGGCTTTCTTT. As protein: CASSLTGLEAFF.

This clonotype was seen at least ten times. The chain carries TRBV3-1 and TRBJ2-1; 7 positions agree with TRBD2. V dropped 1 base and J dropped 6; count of bases not matched to a gene: 12. The CDR3 sequence is 17 residues long. Germline-derived CDR1 and CDR2 are LGHDT and YNNKEL (reference sequence). The DNA of the CDR3 is TGTGCCAGCAGCCAAGTAGGGCGGGGGTTTGGCCCCAATGAGCAGTTCTTC. Its protein is CASSQVGRGFGPNEQFF.

This clonotype was observed at least ten times. The chain recombines TRBV5-1 with TRBJ2-2; 7 bases agree with TRBD2. With V trimmed by 4 bases and J by 2 bases, 11 bases remained unmatched. Germline V lookup: CDR1 SGHRS, CDR2 YFSETQ. The CDR3 is 17 amino acids. The CDR3 DNA follows: TGCGCCAGCAGCCACGGGTGGCTAGCGGTAAACACCGGGGAGCTGTTTTTT. Amino acid sequence: CASSHGWLAVNTGELFF.

At least ten counts were recorded for this clonotype. The chain employs TRBV7-9 and TRBJ2-7, with no clear D. CDR1 SEHNR and CDR2 FQNEAQ come from the germline V gene (reference sequence). The CDR3 spans 12 residues. V dropped 5 bases and J dropped 3 bases, with 8 bases sitting between them. The CDR3 loop is CASSHRDYEQYF. CDR3 nucleotides: TGTGCCAGCAGCCACCGTGACTACGAGCAGTACTTC.

This clonotype has at least ten counts. The chain employs TRBV27 and TRBJ2-3, with D possibly matching TRBD2 (6 bases). Trimming removed 8 bases from V and 5 bases from J, with 11 bases in between. Germline-derived CDR1 and CDR2 are MNHEY and SMNVEV (reference sequence). This CDR3 spans 12 amino acids. CDR3 residues: CASWPGGDTQYF. DNA for the CDR3: TGTGCCAGCTGGCCCGGGGGAGATACGCAGTATTTT.

A few counts support this clonotype. J is TRBJ2-1 and V is TRBV5-6; 10 nucleotides match TRBD2. Trimming took 4 bases from V and 0 from J; bases not matched to a gene: 13. The CDR3 length is 19 residues. Germline-derived CDR1 and CDR2 are SGHDT and YYEEEE. The CDR3 DNA reads as TGTGCCAGCAGCCTAAGCCCGGGACTAGCGCCGAGCTCCTACAATGAGCAGTTCTTC. It encodes CASSLSPGLAPSSYNEQFF.

This chain uses TRBV14 with TRBJ2-7; 8 bases line up with TRBD2. The CDR3 covers 15 residues. The germline V gene encodes CDR1 SGHDN and CDR2 FVKESK. J gave up 2 bases and V 1 base, and 4 bases lay outside the gene matches. CDR3 nucleotides: TGTGCCAGCAGCCAAGGACTAGCGCCAACCTACGAGCAGTACTTC. As protein: CASSQGLAPTYEQYF.

There are many counts of this clonotype. The V and J genes are TRBV12-3 or TRBV12-4 and TRBJ2-1; a weak D match, TRBD1 (6 bases). The CDR3 runs to 13 residues. V shed 5 bases and J shed 4 bases, with 9 bases lying between them. The CDR3 here is CASSEDSYNEQFF. Here the CDR3 DNA reads TGTGCCAGCAGTGAGGACAGTTACAATGAGCAGTTCTTC.

The table lists this clonotype with a few counts. The rearrangement joins TRBV28 to TRBJ2-7; 14 nucleotides line up with TRBD2. The trim removed 5 bases at V and 2 bases at J, leaving 2 bases unmatched. The V gene's germline CDR1 is MDHEN and CDR2 SYDVKM. The CDR3 has 15 residues. CDR3 DNA: TGTGCCAGCAGTAGGGGACTAGCGGGGGCCTACGAGCAGTACTTC. Translated: CASSRGLAGAYEQYF.

This clonotype was detected a few times. The chain couples TRBV5-1 to TRBJ1-1; D is ambiguous. CDR3 length: 15 amino acids. CDR1 SGHRS and CDR2 YFSETQ come from the germline V gene. V was trimmed by 0 bases and J by 0 bases, leaving 9 bases between them. DNA of the CDR3: TGCGCCAGCAGCTTGGGGGAGCCCATGAACACTGAAGCTTTCTTT. The encoded protein is CASSLGEPMNTEAFF.

The CDR3 here is CASSPSSGGASGEQFF. The CDR3 DNA reads as TGTGCCAGCAGCCCATCTAGCGGGGGGGCCTCCGGTGAGCAGTTCTTC. The chain employs TRBV3-1 and TRBJ2-1; the match to TRBD2 covers 12 bases. The length of the CDR3 is 16 residues. From germline, CDR1 is LGHDT and CDR2 YNNKEL (reference sequence). Trimming removed 4 bases from V and 9 bases from J; junction bases left unmatched: 10.

CDR3 sequence (DNA): TGTGCCAGCAGTTTGGAACCCAGTTTGAATTCACCCCTCCACTTT. Residues: CASSLEPSLNSPLHF. The J gene is TRBJ1-6, the V gene TRBV6-2 or TRBV6-3; D gene ambiguous. This CDR3 has 15 amino acids. Trimming left V 4 bases short and J 7 bases short, with 14 bases between. Germline CDR1 and CDR2: MNHEY and SVGEGT.

The CDR3 sequence is CSARGLAGGPHEQFF. CDR3 bases: TGCAGTGCTAGAGGACTAGCGGGAGGGCCTCATGAGCAGTTCTTC. The chain carries TRBV20-1 and TRBJ2-1; 14 bases are a match to TRBD2. This CDR3 has 15 amino acids. Germline V gene data show CDR1 as DFQATT and CDR2 as SNEGSKA (reference sequence). J gave up 8 bases and V 1 base, and 4 bases lay outside the gene matches.

This clonotype showed up just a few times. V and J are TRBV7-6 and TRBJ2-2; 7 bases align to TRBD1. After removal of 3 bases from V and 4 bases from J, the junction contained 5 bases not matched to a gene. CDR3 length: 15 amino acids. Germline CDR1 SGHVS, CDR2 FNYEAQ. CDR3 sequence: CASSLEQGITGELFF. The CDR3 bases are TGTGCCAGCAGCTTGGAACAGGGGATCACCGGGGAGCTGTTTTTT.

This chain uses TRBV7-2 with TRBJ1-4, with D uncertain. Germline loops: CDR1 SGHTA, CDR2 FQGNSA. The ends were cut back, 4 bases at V and 3 bases at J, with 12 bases in the middle. This CDR3 comprises 15 residues. The CDR3 reads CASSSSPRPNEKLFF. CDR3 nucleotide sequence: TGTGCCAGCAGCTCGTCGCCTAGGCCTAATGAAAAACTGTTTTTT.

This clonotype was seen only a few times. The J gene is TRBJ2-3, the V gene TRBV7-8; 11 bases align to TRBD2. The CDR3 length is 17 residues. Germline CDR1 and CDR2: SGHVS and FQNEAQ. Germline trimming cut 5 bases from V and 0 bases from J; bases unmatched to any gene: 7. CDR3 sequence (DNA): TGTGCCAGCAGCCCTAGCGGGGGGAGTCCTAGCACAGATACGCAGTATTTT. Amino acid sequence: CASSPSGGSPSTDTQYF.

At least ten counts were recorded for this clonotype. The V and J genes are TRBV20-1 and TRBJ2-1; 11 bases fit TRBD2. This CDR3 is built from 18 residues. From germline, CDR1 is DFQATT and CDR2 SNEGSKA (reference sequence). V lost 0 bases to trimming and J lost 4 bases; unmatched junction nucleotides: 11. The CDR3 sequence is CSARDLTSGAYGYNEQFF. DNA for the CDR3: TGCAGTGCTAGAGATTTGACTAGCGGGGCGTACGGTTACAATGAGCAGTTCTTC.

This clonotype was counted at least ten times. V gene TRBV25-1 combines with J gene TRBJ1-2; D is undetermined. Germline CDR1 and CDR2: MGHDK and SYGVNS. Trimming pared 3 bases from V and 0 bases from J, leaving 5 bases between. This CDR3 has 13 amino acids. Here the CDR3 reads CASSEGSNYGYTF. The CDR3 region has the DNA TGTGCCAGCAGTGAGGGGTCTAACTATGGCTACACCTTC.

This clonotype was seen only a few times. The CDR3 region is CASSSGGGPTSYEQYF. The CDR3, as DNA: TGTGCCAGCAGCTCAGGGGGGGGGCCCACCTCCTACGAGCAGTACTTC. V usage is TRBV7-6 and J usage is TRBJ2-7; possibly TRBD1 or TRBD2 for D (7 bases each). Trimming pared 4 bases from V and 0 bases from J, leaving 16 bases between. The CDR3 length is 16 residues. CDR1 is SGHVS and CDR2 is FNYEAQ in the germline V gene.

This chain uses TRBV7-9 with TRBJ2-5, with 9 bases lining up with TRBD2. CDR3 length equals 15 residues. V trimming: 5 bases; J trimming: 2 bases; junction bases outside the gene matches: 6. The germline CDR1 and CDR2 sequences are SEHNR and FQNEAQ (reference sequence). CDR3 sequence: CASSRLAGPQETQYF. CDR3 coding DNA: TGTGCCAGCAGCCGCCTAGCGGGACCTCAAGAGACCCAGTACTTC.

The chain recombines TRBV5-1 with TRBJ2-5, with TRBD1 identical over 9 bases. Per the germline V gene, CDR1 is SGHRS and CDR2 is YFSETQ. J gave up 5 bases and V 4 bases, and 9 bases lay outside the gene matches. The CDR3 covers 15 residues. CDR3 bases: TGCGCCAGCAGCGACTACGGGACAGGGTATGAGACCCAGTACTTC. Its protein product is CASSDYGTGYETQYF. The full variable domain, completed using reference TRBV5-1 and TRBJ2-5, is KAGVTQTPRYLIKTRGQQVTLSCSPISGHRSVSWYQQTPGQGLQFLFEYFSETQRNKGNFPGRFSGRQFSNSRSEMNVSTLELGDSALYLCASSDYGTGYETQYFGPGTRLLVL.

This clonotype was detected a few times. The gene calls are TRBV12-3 or TRBV12-4 and TRBJ2-5, with D uncertain. CDR3 size: 13 residues. Trimming took 2 bases from V and 1 from J, leaving 5 bases between them. CDR3 in amino acids: CASSLFSQETQYF. CDR3 DNA: TGTGCCAGCAGTTTATTTAGCCAAGAGACCCAGTACTTC.